A selection of T cell receptor beta chains follows, all from one sample in a study of blood T cell repertoires in COVID-19. TCRdb's table, derived via immunoSEQ multiplex PCR, lists solely in-frame clones and lacks some. The sample lists about 190,000 clones, roughly 91% occurring once. Sequencing input: peripheral blood. The receptor source for this set is a human donor in a cohort sampled during active COVID-19. Both conserved end residues are part of each CDR3. The D gene is left open where the match is weak. Size tells how often a clone was seen (once, few, many) or the class of an expanded clone, and some rows leave it out.

TRBV6-5,TRBJ2-7,.,.,TGTGCCAGCAGGGATGGACACCTCTACGAGCAGTACTTC,CASRDGHLYEQYF
TRBV5-1,TRBJ2-3,.,.,TGCGCCAGCAGCCGGACTGAAAGCACAGATACGCAGTATTTT,CASSRTESTDTQYF
TRBV27,TRBJ2-5,.,.,TGTGCCAGCAGGACGGCTCGCGGGACCCAGTACTTC,CASRTARGTQYF
TRBV7-8,TRBJ1-6,.,TRBD1,TGTGCCAGCAGCTTGGGACAGGCCGAAGTCTATAATTCACCCCTCCACTTT,CASSLGQAEVYNSPLHF
TRBV7-8,TRBJ2-3,.,TRBD1,TGTGCCAGCAGCTTAGTGACAGGGGGCGTCAATACGCAGTATTTT,CASSLVTGGVNTQYF
TRBV3-1/TRBV3-2,TRBJ2-3,.,TRBD1,TGTGCCAGCAGCCGACAGGGATTGACCACAGATACGCAGTATTTT,CASSRQGLTTDTQYF
TRBV11-2,TRBJ1-2,.,.,TGTGCCAGCAGCTACCAAGAAACGGATGGCTACACCTTC,CASSYQETDGYTF
TRBV27,TRBJ2-7,.,TRBD2,TGTGCCAGCATGGGGCTAGCGGGAGTGAGTCGGGAGCAGTACTTC,CASMGLAGVSREQYF
TRBV20-1,TRBJ1-1,.,.,TGCAGTGCTAGTGGAAGGGGGAACACTGAAGCTTTCTTT,CSASGRGNTEAFF
TRBV2,TRBJ2-5,.,TRBD1,TGTGCCAGCAGCAACAGGGGAGAGACCCAGTACTTC,CASSNRGETQYF
TRBV10-1,TRBJ1-1,.,.,TGCGCCAGCAGTGATAACCGCCTCGGACAGTACTACACTGAAGCTTTCTTT,CASSDNRLGQYYTEAFF
TRBV7-2,TRBJ1-6,few,.,TGTGCCAGCAGCTTAGCTGAGGGGCGGACAGATTCACCCCTCCACTTT,CASSLAEGRTDSPLHF
TRBV28,TRBJ2-3,once,TRBD1,TGTGCCAGCAGTCCGTACAGGGGGTTGGGGACAGATACGCAGTATTTT,CASSPYRGLGTDTQYF
TRBV2,TRBJ2-1,.,.,TGTGCCAGCAGTTTAAGTAAACAGTTTACAAATGAGCAGTTCTTC,CASSLSKQFTNEQFF
TRBV15,TRBJ1-1,.,.,TGTGCCACCAGCCCCGGACCAGGCAGGGGCACTGAAGCTTTCTTT,CATSPGPGRGTEAFF
TRBV7-6,TRBJ2-7,few,TRBD2,TGTGCCAGCAGCCAAGGGTCGACTAGCGGGGTGCGCGAGCAGTACTTC,CASSQGSTSGVREQYF
TRBV15,TRBJ2-1,.,TRBD2,TGTGCCACCAGAACTAGCGGGAGCATTAATGAGCAGTTCTTC,CATRTSGSINEQFF
TRBV4-1,TRBJ1-4,.,TRBD1,TGCGCCAGCAGCCGGTCAGGGACAGGGAATGAAAAACTGTTTTTT,CASSRSGTGNEKLFF
TRBV5-4,TRBJ2-2,.,.,TGTGCCAGCAGCTTGGGTCTAGGGGAACTGCTTACCGGGGAGCTGTTTTTT,CASSLGLGELLTGELFF
TRBV4-1,TRBJ2-7,.,TRBD1,TGCGCCAGCAGCACCCAGACAGGGAGTTCCTACGAGCAGTACTTC,CASSTQTGSSYEQYF
TRBV28,TRBJ2-5,.,TRBD2,TGTGCCAGCAGTTTCTCCCCGGGAGGGGGAGAGACCCAGTACTTC,CASSFSPGGGETQYF
TRBV5-1,TRBJ2-7,many,.,TGCGCCAGCAGCCGGACAACAGGAGGGTCCCCCTACGAGCAGTACTTC,CASSRTTGGSPYEQYF
TRBV29-1,TRBJ2-3,.,.,TGCAGCGTTGAGGCCACAGATACGCAGTATTTT,CSVEATDTQYF
TRBV28,TRBJ1-2,.,TRBD1,TGTGCCAGCAGTCCCAGGACAGGAGGGAACGACTATGGCTACACCTTC,CASSPRTGGNDYGYTF
TRBV7-6,TRBJ2-1,.,TRBD2,TGTGCCAGCAGCCTTGGGACTAGCGGGGGCTACAATGAGCAGTTCTTC,CASSLGTSGGYNEQFF
TRBV19,TRBJ1-4,.,.,TGTGCCAGTAGTAGTGAGGCTCGGGCAACTAATGAAAAACTGTTTTTT,CASSSEARATNEKLFF
TRBV28,TRBJ2-1,.,TRBD2,TGTGCCAGCAGTTCTTCCTCCGGGACTAGTCAGCAGTTCTTC,CASSSSSGTSQQFF
TRBV4-1,TRBJ2-7,.,TRBD2,TGCGCCAGCAGCCAAGCGGGACTAGCCCCCTACGAGCAGTACTTC,CASSQAGLAPYEQYF
TRBV15,TRBJ1-3,.,.,TGTGCCACCAGCAATCGACAGCGCTCTGGAAACACCATATATTTT,CATSNRQRSGNTIYF
TRBV4-3,TRBJ2-1,.,TRBD1,TGCGCCAGCAGCCATGGGACAGGGGGTCTGAATGAGCAGTTCTTC,CASSHGTGGLNEQFF
TRBV7-2,TRBJ1-1,.,TRBD1,TGTGCCAGCAGCTACAGGGGTGAAGCTTTCTTT,CASSYRGEAFF
TRBV6-4,TRBJ1-2,.,.,TGTGCCAGCAGTGGTGGGCGCGACTACACCTTC,CASSGGRDYTF
TRBV5-1,TRBJ2-5,.,TRBD2,TGCGCCAGCAGGCCTCAAGCGGGGGGAAGGGAGACCCAGTACTTC,CASRPQAGGRETQYF
TRBV12-3/TRBV12-4,TRBJ2-5,.,.,TGTGCCAGCAGTGGATCCCTAGCTGAGACCCAGTACTTC,CASSGSLAETQYF
TRBV13,TRBJ2-7,.,TRBD2,TGTGCCAGCAGCCCCCGGCAGCGGGACGCCTACGAGCAGTACTTC,CASSPRQRDAYEQYF
TRBV7-6,TRBJ1-3,.,.,TGTGCCAGCAGCTTAGCGCTTACAGGTACCTCTGGAAACACCATATATTTT,CASSLALTGTSGNTIYF
TRBV12-5,TRBJ2-1,once,.,TGTGCTAGTGGTTTGGGACAGATTAGGAACAATGAGCAGTTCTTC,CASGLGQIRNNEQFF
TRBV2,TRBJ2-7,few,TRBD2,TGTGCCAGAGGGACTACCGGAAAACTGGGCGAGCAGTACTTC,CARGTTGKLGEQYF
TRBV9,TRBJ1-6,.,.,TGTGCCAGCAGCGTAGATGCCAGGGATAATTCACCCCTCCACTTT,CASSVDARDNSPLHF
TRBV3-1/TRBV3-2,TRBJ2-1,few,.,TGTGCCAGCAGCCGGCGGCATGAGCAGTTCTTC,CASSRRHEQFF
TRBV27,TRBJ1-5,.,TRBD1,TGTGCCAGCAGTCCGTCGACAGGGGATCGACCCCAGCATTTT,CASSPSTGDRPQHF
TRBV6-2/TRBV6-3,TRBJ2-1,.,.,TGTGCCAGCAGTTACTCTCAGGGGGGAACCTACAATGAGCAGTTCTTC,CASSYSQGGTYNEQFF
TRBV6-5,TRBJ2-7,.,.,TGTGCCAGCAATAAAGACATAGCCTACGAGCAGTACTTC,CASNKDIAYEQYF
TRBV5-1,TRBJ2-3,.,.,TGCGCCAGCAGCTTGGGACAGACGACCACAGATACGCAGTATTTT,CASSLGQTTTDTQYF